These T cell receptor beta chains were read from a single sample in a study of CD8 T cells in ankylosing spondylitis. From the 5' RACE reads, TCRdb called clonotypes with MiXCR, one entry per CDR3 protein. The sample lists approximately 440,000 distinct CDR3 sequences, 15% to 20% occurring once. The source material was blood, either unsorted or a sorted T cell fraction (not recorded which). The receptors were sampled from a male donor with ankylosing spondylitis. Both conserved end residues are part of each CDR3. D genes are given only for firm matches. Part of the rows lack a size; the others show once, few, many or a class for expanded clones.

j_gene | v_gene | abundance | d_gene | CDR3aa | CDR3nt
TRBJ2-7 | TRBV6-2/TRBV6-3 | few | TRBD2 | CASSYGTSGITSYEQYF | TGTGCCAGCAGTTACGGGACTAGCGGGATTACCTCCTACGAGCAGTACTTC
TRBJ2-4 | TRBV5-1 | few | NA | CASSREPQAAQGWYF | TGCGCCAGCAGCCGAGAGCCCCAAGCGGCCCAGGGCTGGTACTTC
TRBJ2-1 | TRBV4-1 | NA | TRBD1 | CASSRLDRGWNEQFF | TGCGCCAGCAGCCGCCTCGACAGGGGGTGGAATGAGCAGTTCTTC
TRBJ1-2 | TRBV12-3/TRBV12-4 | NA | NA | CASSTTGVNYGYTF | TGTGCCAGCAGCACCACTGGAGTTAACTATGGCTACACCTTC
TRBJ2-5 | TRBV4-2 | few | NA | CASSPGRLGIQETQYF | TGTGCCAGCAGCCCGGGTCGTTTGGGGATCCAAGAGACCCAGTACTTC
TRBJ2-3 | TRBV28 | NA | TRBD1 | CASSPIRTGEDTQYF | TGTGCCAGCAGCCCTATTCGGACAGGGGAAGATACGCAGTATTTT
TRBJ1-2 | TRBV7-9 | NA | NA | CASSDQLNYGYTF | TGTGCCAGCAGTGATCAACTTAACTATGGCTACACCTTC
TRBJ1-5 | TRBV5-5 | few | NA | CASSLGTTYSNQPQHF | TGTGCCAGCAGCCTAGGGACGACCTATAGCAATCAGCCCCAGCATTTT
TRBJ1-2 | TRBV27 | few | NA | CASSYDRDTANYGYTF | TGTGCCAGCAGTTACGACCGGGACACCGCTAACTATGGCTACACCTTC
TRBJ2-2 | TRBV5-6 | NA | TRBD2 | CASSSYSGVTGELFF | TGTGCCAGCAGCTCTTATAGCGGGGTTACCGGGGAGCTGTTTTTT
TRBJ2-1 | TRBV20-1 | NA | TRBD1 | CSASPPRTGVDEQFF | TGCAGTGCTAGCCCCCCTAGGACAGGGGTCGATGAGCAGTTCTTC
TRBJ1-4 | TRBV20-1 | NA | NA | CSARGGMANEKLFF | TGCAGTGCCCGGGGAGGGATGGCTAATGAAAAACTGTTTTTT
TRBJ1-2 | TRBV12-3/TRBV12-4 | many | TRBD1 | CASSNYLSRDRGNYGYTF | TGTGCCAGCAGCAATTATTTATCCCGGGACAGGGGTAACTATGGCTACACCTTC
TRBJ1-1 | TRBV6-1 | few | NA | CASTLPGPMGTEAFF | TGTGCCAGCACCTTACCGGGACCTATGGGGACTGAAGCTTTCTTT
TRBJ2-2 | TRBV30 | NA | NA | CAWSRVAANTGELFF | TGTGCCTGGAGTAGGGTAGCGGCTAACACCGGGGAGCTGTTTTTT
TRBJ1-4 | TRBV18 | few | NA | CASSRDGASEKLFF | TGTGCCAGCTCACGTGACGGCGCTTCTGAAAAACTGTTTTTT
TRBJ2-1 | TRBV29-1 | many | TRBD2 | CSVVEGTSGNEQFF | TGCAGCGTTGTAGAAGGGACTAGCGGGAATGAGCAGTTCTTC
TRBJ1-5 | TRBV6-5 | few | NA | CASSSSRVIQPQHF | NA
TRBJ2-1 | TRBV20-1 | NA | TRBD1 | CSARGQGAKNEQFF | TGCAGTGCTAGAGGACAGGGGGCTAAAAATGAGCAGTTCTTC
TRBJ2-1 | TRBV12-3/TRBV12-4 | many | TRBD2 | CASSPGTNDQGQFF | TGTGCCAGCAGTCCCGGGACTAACGACCAGGGGCAGTTCTTC
TRBJ2-1 | TRBV7-2 | NA | TRBD1 | CASSRPGTGFGYNEQFF | TGTGCCAGCAGCCGCCCCGGGACAGGGTTCGGTTACAATGAGCAGTTCTTC
TRBJ1-6 | TRBV20-1 | many | NA | CSARPGSSYNSPLHF | TGCAGTGCCCGGCCGGGGAGCTCCTATAATTCACCCCTCCACTTT